This TCR beta chain emerged from a study of shared clonotypes between healthy human individuals. Across the whole study: Each donor's CD8 memory used one plate, CD8 naive two, each CD4 subset three.

Study results and limitations: Against clonotypes common to all four donors, non-shared ones had lower generation probabilities. Memory subsets had estimated richness that was generally smaller than that of naive subsets.

This clone was picked up one time. The target antigen is unknown. 150 to 250 ng DNA, 30,000 to 35,000 T cell genomes, went into each sorted-subset replicate PCR. TCRdb's copy holds only in-frame clones and misses some; the assay was immunoSEQ multiplex PCR. The table lists over a million clones, around 98% of them singletons. The V segment lost 2 bases and the J segment 9 bases; nucleotides outside the gene matches: 7. Germline loops: CDR1 SGHTA, CDR2 FQGTGA. This CDR3 contains 15 residues. The TCR was taken from a man aged 30-40 years in good health. Specimen: naive CD4+ T cells sorted from blood. Documented subset: CD45RA+ positively selected. The gene calls are TRBV7-3 and TRBJ2-1; 10 nucleotides match TRBD2. The CDR3 nucleotides are TGTGCCAGCAGCTTAGTCCTAGCGGGAGCGGGTGAGCAGTTCTTC. Residues: CASSLVLAGAGEQFF.